The entry below describes one T cell receptor beta chain. Its antigen remains unknown. The PCR had 60 Vbeta and 13 Jbeta primers. Some clones are missing from TCRdb's copy, which holds only in-frame ones; the method was immunoSEQ multiplex PCR. This table has about 130,000 clones, around 72% appearing once. This record belongs to a study of cytomegalovirus exposure and HLA in healthy donors. About the study: HLA-typed donors contributed about 85 million unique TCRs, which were held in an early data release. Study outcomes and limitations: Likely technical artifact: a cluster of highly shared sequence variants. HLA-A and HLA-B allele assignments for most subjects were reportedly predicted accurately using TCR beta sequences. On later analysis, the bulk of CMV-associated TCR beta chains appeared to be HLA-restricted.

The junction had 9 bases not matched to a gene; V was cut back by 0 bases and J by 1 base. The CDR3 contains 17 residues. Germline V gene lookup returns CDR1 MGHRA and CDR2 YSYEKL. The sequenced material came from PBMCs. The sequence came from a middle-aged woman in good health and CMV-seronegative. The gene calls are TRBV4-1 and TRBJ2-7; 7 bases are shared with TRBD1. The CDR3: CASSQDSGTDRSYEQYF. CDR3 coding DNA: TGCGCCAGCAGCCAAGACTCGGGCACGGACAGGTCCTACGAGCAGTACTTC.